Described below is a single TCR beta chain sequence and its context. These data originate in a study of T-cell reconstitution after alpha-beta-depleted transplantation in children. The TCRbeta library incorporated unique molecular identifiers. One entry per CDR3 protein results from TCRdb running MiXCR on the PCR reads. The table has almost 500,000 distinct CDR3 sequences, around an eighth seen once; the top ten hold over 5.5%. The CDR3 covers 15 residues. The ends lost 3 bases at V and 2 bases at J; junction bases unmatched: 2. Sequencing was performed on PBMCs from the stem cell graft donor, taken from the stem cell graft. The receptor was derived from a human donor who donated a stem cell graft to a child with combined immunodeficiency. This chain connects TRBV12-3 or TRBV12-4 to TRBJ2-3; 10 nucleotides agree with TRBD2. CDR3 region: CASSFGLAVTDTQYF. The CDR3 DNA reads TGTGCCAGCAGTTTCGGACTAGCGGTCACAGATACGCAGTATTTT.